This is a list of T cell receptor beta chains from one sample in a study of T cell responses to AZD1222 COVID-19 vaccine. Sequencing was performed with immunoSEQ multiplex PCR; in TCRdb, only in-frame clones are kept and a portion is missing. The sample has approximately 190,000 clones, approximately 90% seen once; the top ten hold approximately 4%. The sample here was peripheral blood, taken 28 days after the second dose of the MenACWY control vaccine. Receptor source: an adult who received the MenACWY meningococcal vaccine as a control. Each CDR3 is given with its conserved first and last residue. D genes are given only for firm matches. Some rows mark clone size as missing; the rest say once, few, many or name a class of expanded clone.

>NA|NA|TRBV6-5|TRBJ2-3
TGTGCCAGCAGTTACTCGGGGGGCATTAGCACAGATACGCAGTATTTT
CASSYSGGISTDTQYF
>NA|once|TRBV6-4|TRBJ2-1
TGTGCCAGCACCCAACTAGCGGGACAGGGAGAGCAGTTCTTC
CASTQLAGQGEQFF
>NA|NA|TRBV29-1|TRBJ2-3
TGCAGCGTCCCTGATTCCACAGATACGCAGTATTTT
CSVPDSTDTQYF
>NA|NA|TRBV2|TRBJ1-2
TGTGCCAGCAGTGAACGGGGGGAAGTCTATGGCTACACCTTC
CASSERGEVYGYTF
>NA|NA|TRBV12-3/TRBV12-4|TRBJ2-5
TGTGCCAGCAGTCCGGCGGAGGGAGAGACCCAGTACTTC
CASSPAEGETQYF
>NA|NA|TRBV28|TRBJ1-6
TGTGCCAGCATCCCGGGCCCCAATTCACCCCTCCACTTT
CASIPGPNSPLHF
>NA|once|TRBV2|TRBJ2-1
TGTGCCAGCAGTTGGACTCCTCGTGGAGCCAATGAGCAGTTCTTC
CASSWTPRGANEQFF
>NA|NA|TRBV19|TRBJ1-5
TGTGCCAGCCCGTTGTTCCGGGACATGTATTTT
CASPLFRDMYF
>TRBD1|NA|TRBV5-1|TRBJ1-1
TGCGCCAGCAGCCTAGACAGGGGTAACTTGTACACTGAAGCTTTCTTT
CASSLDRGNLYTEAFF
>NA|NA|TRBV29-1|TRBJ1-3
TGCAGCGTTGAAAAACCGGGGAACACCATATATTTT
CSVEKPGNTIYF
>NA|NA|TRBV6-6|TRBJ2-7
TGTGCCAGCAGTCCCGAGAGGGTTTCCTCCTACGAGCAGTACTTC
CASSPERVSSYEQYF
>NA|NA|TRBV28|TRBJ2-5
TGTGCCAGCAGAGTACTAGGGGGGGGACAAGAGACCCAGTACTTC
CASRVLGGGQETQYF
>TRBD2|NA|TRBV13|TRBJ2-1
TGTGCCAGCGCCGCGGGAGTCTACAATGAGCAGTTCTTC
CASAAGVYNEQFF
>NA|NA|TRBV27|TRBJ2-3
TGTGCCAGCAGTTATTATCCCAGCACAGATACGCAGTATTTT
CASSYYPSTDTQYF
>TRBD1|NA|TRBV7-2|TRBJ1-5
TGTGCCAGCAGCTCGTCAGGGGGAGAACTGCCCCAGCATTTT
CASSSSGGELPQHF
>NA|once|TRBV28|TRBJ1-3
TGTGCCAGCAGTCCCTCAGGAGGGGCAGGGTTTACCTCGAATTTT
CASSPSGGAGFTSNF
>NA|NA|TRBV4-3|TRBJ2-1
TGCGCCAGCAGCCATGAGGGGCAGCAGTACAATGAGCAGTTCTTC
CASSHEGQQYNEQFF
>NA|NA|TRBV3-1/TRBV3-2|TRBJ2-5
TGTGCCAGCAGCCAAGATGGAAGGGACCAAGAGACCCAGTACTTC
CASSQDGRDQETQYF
>NA|few|TRBV7-9|TRBJ2-1
TGTGCCAGCAGCCCCCCGACTAGTAAACCTAGTGAGCAGTTCTTC
CASSPPTSKPSEQFF
>NA|NA|TRBV6-2/TRBV6-3|TRBJ1-1
TGTGCCAGCAGTCTCGAGAACACTGAAGCTTTCTTT
CASSLENTEAFF
>NA|NA|TRBV19|TRBJ1-5
TGTGCCAGTAGTATCAGGGTTCCAGGGAGCAATCAGCCCCAGCATTTT
CASSIRVPGSNQPQHF
>NA|NA|TRBV28|TRBJ1-1
TGTGCCAGCAGCTCCTGGGACCCCAGTTCAGCTGAAGCTTTCTTT
CASSSWDPSSAEAFF